A single sample is the source of the 20 T cell receptor beta chains below, sequenced in a study of human T cells and chemical hapten exposure. MiXCR was run by TCRdb on the RACE reads, yielding one entry per CDR3 protein. The data show about 300,000 distinct CDR3 sequences, about 5.4% seen once. The time point was: pre-sensitization, week 0. Treatment specified: therapeutic diphenylcyclopropenone sensitization with weekly scalp DPC. The sequenced sample was whole blood, obtained in connection with sensitization to the hapten diphenylcyclopropenone (DPC). The receptors come from a woman aged 18 to 35 with alopecia areata. Some clones in this sample may be carry-over from other donors' samples.

CDR3 coding DNA: TGCGCCAGCAGCCATGGGGTCAGCTCCTACGAGCAGTACTTC. It yields the protein CASSHGVSSYEQYF. The rearrangement links TRBV4-3 to TRBJ2-7; D call uncertain. The CDR3 consists of 14 residues. Trimming stripped 3 bases from V and 0 bases from J, with 9 bases between. CDR1 LGHNA and CDR2 YSLEER come from the germline V gene.

The chain couples TRBV7-9 to TRBJ2-2, with a weak D call TRBD2 (5 bases). CDR1 and CDR2 (germline): SEHNR, FQNEAQ (reference sequence). The V end was cut by 6 bases, the J end by 1 base, with 9 bases between. This CDR3 contains 14 residues. This chain's CDR3 is CASSAGRNTGELFF. As DNA, the CDR3 is TGTGCCAGCAGTGCGGGCAGGAACACCGGGGAGCTGTTTTTT. Full variable domain (remainder filled in from reference TRBV7-9 and TRBJ2-2): DTGVSQNPRHKITKRGQNVTFRCDPISEHNRLYWYRQTLGQGPEFLTYFQNEAQLEKSRLLSDRFSAERPKGSFSTLEIQRTEQGDSAMYLCASSAGRNTGELFFGEGSRLTVL.

The V call is TRBV6-5, the J call TRBJ2-5; D possibly corresponds to TRBD2 (7 bases). The length of the CDR3 is 15 residues. Trimming took 2 bases from V and 2 from J, leaving 12 bases between them. Germline loops: CDR1 MNHEY, CDR2 SVGAGI. CDR3 protein: CASSYPGGRQETQYF. CDR3 sequence (DNA): TGTGCCAGCAGTTACCCCGGGGGGCGGCAAGAGACCCAGTACTTC.

This clonotype was counted between two and nine times. The V and J genes are TRBV12-3 or TRBV12-4 and TRBJ1-1; possibly TRBD1 for D (6 bases). This CDR3 has 16 residues. V was trimmed by 6 bases and J by 4 bases, leaving 21 bases between them. CDR3 sequence (DNA): TGTGCCAGCAGGACCGGGGACCCCGGAGGGGGCACTGAAGCTTTCTTT. It translates to CASRTGDPGGGTEAFF.

This clonotype was seen a few times. This chain connects TRBV12-3 or TRBV12-4 to TRBJ2-2, with 8 nucleotides matching TRBD2. The ends lost 7 bases at V and 2 bases at J; junction bases unmatched: 6. This CDR3 region has 15 residues. The CDR3 DNA reads TGTGCCAGCATTTTTAGCGGGGTCAACACCGGGGAGCTGTTTTTT. This gives the protein CASIFSGVNTGELFF.

The chain combines TRBV20-1 with TRBJ2-7; 11 bases map to TRBD1. The CDR3 is 14 residues long. Germline-derived CDR1 and CDR2 are DFQATT and SNEGSKA (reference sequence). Trimming at V came to 2 bases and at J to 2 bases, leaving 2 bases not matched to a gene. CDR3 DNA: TGCAGTGCTAGAAGGGACAGGGGGGCCTACGAGCAGTACTTC. Amino acids: CSARRDRGAYEQYF.

This clonotype was counted ten times or more. The chain has TRBV7-2 and TRBJ2-3, with no clear D. V was trimmed by 1 base and J by 2 bases, leaving 1 base between them. The CDR3 extends over 12 amino acids. Germline CDR1 SGHTA, CDR2 FQGNSA. The CDR3 spells CASSLDTDTQYF. CDR3 nucleotides: TGTGCCAGCAGCTTAGACACAGATACGCAGTATTTT. The entire variable domain, with the rest obtained from reference TRBV7-2 and TRBJ2-3, is as follows: GAGVSQSPSNKVTEKGKDVELRCDPISGHTALYWYRQSLGQGLEFLIYFQGNSAPDKSGLPSDRFSAERTGGSVSTLTIQRTQQEDSAVYLCASSLDTDTQYFGPGTRLTVL.

This clonotype has a handful of counts. CDR3: CASKRGDTAGANVLTF. The DNA of the CDR3 is TGTGCCAGCAAGCGGGGGGACACTGCTGGGGCCAACGTCCTGACTTTC. The chain uses TRBV6-2 or TRBV6-3 and TRBJ2-6; 9 nucleotides match TRBD2. Germline V gives CDR1 MNHEY, CDR2 SVGEGT. The CDR3 totals 16 residues. V lost 7 bases to trimming and J lost 2 bases; unmatched junction nucleotides: 6.

This clonotype was counted many times. The J gene is TRBJ2-7, the V gene TRBV6-6; D possibly corresponds to TRBD1 (7 bases). This CDR3 region has 14 residues. Germline CDR1 reads MNHNY; CDR2 reads SVGAGI (reference sequence). Trimming removed 6 bases from V and 3 bases from J, with 15 bases in between. CDR3 loop: CASRGGDSNYEQYF. The CDR3 DNA reads TGTGCCAGCAGAGGAGGGGACAGCAACTACGAGCAGTACTTC.

The chain couples TRBV7-2 to TRBJ2-3; D is possibly TRBD2 (6 bases). The CDR3 consists of 13 residues. CDR1 and CDR2 (germline): SGHTA, FQGNSA. Trimming shortened V by 1 base and J by 8 bases, and 10 bases separated the two germline ends. The CDR3 region has the DNA TGTGCCAGCAGCTTAGGGTCCGGGGGTACGCAGTATTTT. This codes for CASSLGSGGTQYF.

This chain connects TRBV12-3 or TRBV12-4 to TRBJ1-2, with no clear D. The CDR3 covers 12 residues. The ends were cut back, 6 bases at V and 5 bases at J, with 10 bases in the middle. Here the CDR3 DNA reads TGTGCCAGCAGAAGAACAGAGTATGGCTACACCTTC. It yields the protein CASRRTEYGYTF.

Only a few counts were recorded for this clonotype. The chain is built from TRBV14 and TRBJ1-4; D perhaps matches TRBD1 (5 bases). Germline CDR1 is SGHDN and CDR2 is FVKESK. The CDR3 is made up of 16 amino acids. V lost 0 bases and J 5 bases, leaving 13 bases between the germline ends. CDR3 in DNA: TGTGCCAGCAGCCAAGATCAACCAGGGTCGAATGAAAAACTGTTTTTT. Residues: CASSQDQPGSNEKLFF.

The V call is TRBV6-1, the J call TRBJ1-1; D perhaps matches TRBD1 (5 bases). Germline-derived CDR1 and CDR2 are MNHNS and SASEGT. This CDR3 contains 13 residues. V lost 1 base and J 10 bases, leaving 13 bases between the germline ends. Here the CDR3 DNA reads TGTGCCAGCAGTGAAGTCGGGGGAAGAGGAGCTTTCTTT. Its translation is CASSEVGGRGAFF.

A remark on this clonotype: Being one base from a much bigger clone, this may be a read error. The chain recombines TRBV18 with TRBJ1-2, with unresolved D. The CDR3 has 13 residues. Germline V gene data show CDR1 as KGHSH and CDR2 as LQKENI. The CDR3 here is CASSPPVLYDYTF. DNA for the CDR3: TGTGCCAGCTCACCACCTGTTTTGTATGACTACACCTTC.

CDR3 amino acids: CASSSGLLELFF. In nucleotides, the CDR3 is TGTGCCAGCAGTTCGGGCCTCTTGGAGCTGTTTTTT. The J gene is TRBJ2-2, the V gene TRBV6-5; no firm D call. Trimming pared 4 bases from V and 10 bases from J, leaving 10 bases between. Germline CDR1 and CDR2: MNHEY and SVGAGI. The CDR3 sequence is 12 residues long.

The chain links TRBV27 to TRBJ2-7, with TRBD1 matching over 9 bases. V lost 2 bases, J lost 6 bases, and 11 bases stayed unmatched. The length of the CDR3 is 16 residues. CDR1 and CDR2 (germline): MNHEY, SMNVEV (reference sequence). The CDR3 coding sequence is TGTGCCAGCAGTTTACAAACCGGGACAGGGATTAGCGAGCAGTACTTC. It is translated as CASSLQTGTGISEQYF.

The table lists this clonotype with many counts. The rearrangement uses TRBV2 and TRBJ2-7, with 7 bases that match TRBD2. This CDR3 is 16 amino acids long. V gave up 6 bases and J gave up 3 bases; unmatched junction bases: 14. Germline CDR1 and CDR2: SNHLY and FYNNEI. This CDR3 reads CASSSGLGPLVYEQYF. The CDR3 nucleotides read TGTGCCAGCAGCTCCGGACTAGGGCCCCTAGTCTACGAGCAGTACTTC.

This clonotype has only a few counts. CDR3 sequence (DNA): TGTGCCAGCAGTGGACAGGGCTACGGCACTGAAGCTTTCTTT. Residues: CASSGQGYGTEAFF. This sequence joins TRBV6-2 or TRBV6-3 and TRBJ1-1; 8 bases map to TRBD1. This CDR3 region has 14 residues. CDR1 is MNHEY, CDR2 SVGEGT, per germline. After removal of 5 bases from V and 4 bases from J, the junction contained 6 bases not matched to a gene.

This clonotype was seen ten or more times. The J gene is TRBJ2-3, the V gene TRBV12-3 or TRBV12-4, with 8 bases matching TRBD1. V shed 3 bases, J shed 1 base, and the junction held 3 bases outside the gene matches. There are 15 residues in the CDR3. The CDR3 bases are TGTGCCAGCAGTTTCCCGGGACAGGGCACAGATACGCAGTATTTT. Translating it yields CASSFPGQGTDTQYF.

The chain combines TRBV20-1 with TRBJ1-5; 12 nucleotides agree with TRBD1. Germline CDR1 reads DFQATT; CDR2 reads SNEGSKA (reference sequence). The V and J ends lost 0 bases and 2 bases, in that order; junction bases with no gene match: 8. The CDR3 has 18 residues. CDR3: CSARDRDRGLRRNQPQHF. For the CDR3, the DNA is TGCAGTGCTAGAGATAGGGACAGGGGGCTTCGGCGCAATCAGCCCCAGCATTTT.